A single TCR beta chain is shown here with its context. Seattle researchers signed up patients amid active infection and tracked them longitudinally. Profiled with immunoSEQ multiplex PCR; TCRdb holds only in-frame clones, not every one. The data hold 120,000 to 150,000 clones, with around 89% observed a single time. The CDR3 covers 13 residues. The J segment lost 6 bases and the V segment lost 5 bases, leaving 0 bases of the junction unmatched. Germline V gene sequence: CDR1 LNHDA, CDR2 SQIVND (reference sequence). The data were taken from a study of blood T cell repertoires in COVID-19. About the study: Samples representing acute and convalescent COVID-19 were sourced from the United States, Italy and Spain. Sources were T cells, B-cell-depleted T cells, or PBMCs; the material itself was cDNA or gDNA.

The rearrangement links TRBV19 to TRBJ2-2, with 10 bases fitting TRBD2. This sequence originates from a man younger than 35 with COVID-19, enrolled during active disease. What was sequenced was peripheral blood. CDR3 sequence reads: CASSGTSAGELFF. CDR3 DNA: TGTGCCAGTAGTGGGACTAGCGCCGGGGAGCTGTTTTTT.